A selection of T cell receptor beta chains follows, all from one sample in a study of shared clonotypes between healthy human individuals. Produced via immunoSEQ multiplex PCR; TCRdb's table is partial and in-frame only. The profile shows hundreds of thousands of clones, roughly 98% of them singletons. The sequenced sample consisted of naive CD8+ T cells sorted from blood. The source of these receptors is a man under 40 in good health. Both conserved end residues are part of each CDR3. The order of the fields is D gene, J gene, clone size, V gene, CDR3 protein, CDR3 DNA. A D gene is named only where the DNA matches it firmly. Clone size is shown for a subset of rows, as once, few, many or a class of expanded clone.

D: -
J: TRBJ2-7
size: -
V: TRBV13
CDR3: CASSPSGTTRGEQYF
DNA: TGTGCCAGCAGCCCTTCCGGGACCACTAGGGGAGAGCAGTACTTC

D: TRBD2
J: TRBJ2-7
size: -
V: TRBV27
CDR3: CASSFTPTSAQYF
DNA: TGTGCCAGCAGTTTTACTCCTACTAGCGCGCAGTACTTC

D: -
J: TRBJ2-1
size: once
V: TRBV5-6
CDR3: CASSLNMNNEQFF
DNA: TGTGCCAGCAGCTTGAATATGAACAATGAGCAGTTCTTC

D: TRBD2
J: TRBJ2-3
size: -
V: TRBV19
CDR3: CASSAGTSGTDTQYF
DNA: TGTGCCAGTAGTGCCGGGACTAGCGGGACAGATACGCAGTATTTT

D: -
J: TRBJ2-1
size: -
V: TRBV13
CDR3: CASSRVWGAGDEQFF
DNA: TGTGCCAGCAGTCGTGTTTGGGGGGCTGGCGATGAGCAGTTCTTC

D: -
J: TRBJ1-5
size: -
V: TRBV2
CDR3: CASSEWGAPNQPQHF
DNA: TGTGCCAGCAGTGAATGGGGGGCCCCCAATCAGCCCCAGCATTTT

D: TRBD1
J: TRBJ2-7
size: -
V: TRBV27
CDR3: CAAGGRGLYEQYF
DNA: TGTGCCGCTGGGGGAAGGGGGCTGTACGAGCAGTACTTC

D: -
J: TRBJ2-7
size: -
V: TRBV27
CDR3: CASSPALDGSSYEQYF
DNA: TGTGCCAGCAGTCCAGCGCTTGACGGGTCCTCCTACGAGCAGTACTTC

D: -
J: TRBJ2-7
size: -
V: TRBV28
CDR3: CASRGIGIYEQYF
DNA: TGTGCCAGCAGAGGTATAGGGATCTACGAGCAGTACTTC

D: TRBD1
J: TRBJ2-1
size: -
V: TRBV5-1
CDR3: CASSLRTGSSWEQFF
DNA: TGCGCCAGCAGCTTGAGGACAGGATCCTCATGGGAGCAGTTCTTC

D: -
J: TRBJ2-2
size: -
V: TRBV4-1
CDR3: CASSLHLSSGELFF
DNA: TGCGCCAGCAGCCTTCATCTGAGCTCCGGGGAGCTGTTTTTT

D: -
J: TRBJ2-1
size: -
V: TRBV30
CDR3: CAWSLANEQFF
DNA: TGTGCCTGGAGTCTGGCGAATGAGCAGTTCTTC

D: -
J: TRBJ2-1
size: -
V: TRBV7-9
CDR3: CASSPTTGRGDEQFF
DNA: TGTGCCAGCAGCCCCACGACAGGTCGGGGGGATGAGCAGTTCTTC

D: -
J: TRBJ2-2
size: -
V: TRBV7-9
CDR3: CASSLGELFF
DNA: TGTGCCAGCAGCTTGGGGGAGCTGTTTTTT

D: TRBD2
J: TRBJ2-7
size: -
V: TRBV4-1
CDR3: CASSQASSGSYEQYF
DNA: TGCGCCAGCAGCCAAGCCTCTAGCGGGAGTTACGAGCAGTACTTC

D: -
J: TRBJ2-3
size: once
V: TRBV6-5
CDR3: CASSYDGDTQYF
DNA: TGTGCCAGCAGTTACGACGGGGATACGCAGTATTTT

D: TRBD1
J: TRBJ2-1
size: once
V: TRBV7-9
CDR3: CASSQTGTGVNEQFF
DNA: TGTGCCAGCAGCCAAACCGGGACAGGGGTCAATGAGCAGTTCTTC

D: -
J: TRBJ1-3
size: few
V: TRBV4-1
CDR3: CASSRLGAGNTIYF
DNA: TGCGCCAGCAGCCGACTTGGGGCTGGAAACACCATATATTTT

D: -
J: TRBJ2-1
size: -
V: TRBV6-5
CDR3: CASSYSNEQFF
DNA: TGTGCCAGCAGTTACAGCAATGAGCAGTTCTTC

D: -
J: TRBJ2-7
size: -
V: TRBV20-1
CDR3: CSARLGYEQYF
DNA: TGCAGTGCTAGACTCGGCTACGAGCAGTACTTC

D: -
J: TRBJ2-1
size: -
V: TRBV6-4
CDR3: CASSADSSYNEQFF
DNA: TGTGCCAGCAGTGCGGATAGCTCCTACAATGAGCAGTTCTTC

D: -
J: TRBJ2-7
size: -
V: TRBV7-9
CDR3: CASSLGAGAAYEQYF
DNA: TGTGCCAGCAGCTTAGGGGCCGGAGCCGCCTACGAGCAGTACTTC

D: -
J: TRBJ2-7
size: -
V: TRBV7-6
CDR3: CASSLGDGYEQYF
DNA: TGTGCCAGCAGTCTGGGGGATGGCTACGAGCAGTACTTC

D: -
J: TRBJ2-7
size: -
V: TRBV7-9
CDR3: CASSLVGFPGQYF
DNA: TGTGCCAGCAGCTTAGTGGGGTTTCCCGGGCAGTACTTC

D: TRBD1
J: TRBJ1-2
size: -
V: TRBV28
CDR3: CASSFGTGIDYGYTF
DNA: TGTGCCAGCAGTTTCGGGACAGGGATCGACTATGGCTACACCTTC

D: TRBD1
J: TRBJ1-4
size: -
V: TRBV19
CDR3: CASSIPGTGDEKLFF
DNA: TGTGCCAGTAGTATCCCCGGGACAGGGGACGAAAAACTGTTTTTT

D: -
J: TRBJ2-3
size: -
V: TRBV5-4
CDR3: CASSSTGDTQYF
DNA: TGTGCCAGCAGCTCCACTGGGGATACGCAGTATTTT

D: TRBD1
J: TRBJ2-2
size: -
V: TRBV10-2
CDR3: CASRSGTGDTGELFF
DNA: TGCGCCAGCAGATCCGGGACAGGAGACACCGGGGAGCTGTTTTTT

D: TRBD2
J: TRBJ2-3
size: once
V: TRBV9
CDR3: CASSVKSRPGTSGRDTQYF
DNA: TGTGCCAGCAGCGTAAAGTCCCGCCCCGGGACTAGCGGGAGGGATACGCAGTATTTT

D: TRBD1
J: TRBJ2-3
size: -
V: TRBV7-9
CDR3: CASSPTGVGTDTQYF
DNA: TGTGCCAGCAGCCCAACAGGGGTGGGCACAGATACGCAGTATTTT

D: -
J: TRBJ2-7
size: -
V: TRBV9
CDR3: CASSVQQTSYEQYF
DNA: TGTGCCAGCAGCGTTCAACAGACATCCTACGAGCAGTACTTC

D: TRBD1
J: TRBJ2-2
size: -
V: TRBV29-1
CDR3: CSAAGTDDTGELFF
DNA: TGCAGCGCTGCCGGGACAGACGACACCGGGGAGCTGTTTTTT

D: -
J: TRBJ1-4
size: once
V: TRBV7-9
CDR3: CASSPLRGPKDEKLFF
DNA: TGTGCCAGCAGCCCTCTTCGGGGTCCTAAGGATGAAAAACTGTTTTTT

D: TRBD2
J: TRBJ2-7
size: -
V: TRBV7-8
CDR3: CASSLAGTRPYEQYF
DNA: TGTGCCAGCAGCTTAGCGGGGACTAGACCCTACGAGCAGTACTTC

D: -
J: TRBJ2-3
size: -
V: TRBV15
CDR3: CATSGPPTDTQYF
DNA: TGTGCCACCAGCGGACCCCCCACAGATACGCAGTATTTT

D: TRBD2
J: TRBJ2-1
size: -
V: TRBV2
CDR3: CASSTGLAGVIYNEQFF
DNA: TGTGCCAGCAGTACGGGACTAGCGGGGGTTATCTACAATGAGCAGTTCTTC

D: TRBD2
J: TRBJ2-1
size: -
V: TRBV27
CDR3: CASSSGSVNEQFF
DNA: TGTGCCAGCAGTAGCGGGAGCGTCAATGAGCAGTTCTTC

D: TRBD2
J: TRBJ2-1
size: -
V: TRBV11-2
CDR3: CASSLGSGPINEQFF
DNA: TGTGCCAGCAGCTTAGGTAGCGGGCCCATCAATGAGCAGTTCTTC

D: -
J: TRBJ2-7
size: -
V: TRBV6-5
CDR3: CASSYGQGGEQYF
DNA: TGTGCCAGCAGTTACGGGCAGGGCGGAGAGCAGTACTTC

D: -
J: TRBJ2-2
size: -
V: TRBV7-9
CDR3: CASSGSGPHTGELFF
DNA: TGTGCCAGCAGCGGATCTGGGCCTCACACCGGGGAGCTGTTTTTT

D: TRBD2
J: TRBJ2-7
size: -
V: TRBV4-3
CDR3: CASSQGLNYEQYF
DNA: TGCGCCAGCAGCCAGGGACTAAACTACGAGCAGTACTTC

D: TRBD1
J: TRBJ1-1
size: -
V: TRBV29-1
CDR3: CSVSGQDNTEAFF
DNA: TGCAGCGTTTCTGGACAGGATAACACTGAAGCTTTCTTT

D: -
J: TRBJ2-2
size: once
V: TRBV7-6
CDR3: CASSPSLSDSKSNTGELFF
DNA: TGTGCCAGCAGCCCAAGCTTGTCGGACAGTAAATCGAACACCGGGGAGCTGTTTTTT

D: TRBD1
J: TRBJ2-1
size: -
V: TRBV5-5
CDR3: CASSPGQVANEQFF
DNA: TGTGCCAGCAGCCCGGGACAGGTCGCCAATGAGCAGTTCTTC

D: TRBD1
J: TRBJ2-7
size: -
V: TRBV2
CDR3: CASSAGTGVLYEQYF
DNA: TGTGCCAGCAGCGCCGGGACAGGGGTCCTCTACGAGCAGTACTTC

D: TRBD2
J: TRBJ2-7
size: -
V: TRBV27
CDR3: CASSTSGVTYEQYF
DNA: TGTGCCAGCAGTACTAGCGGAGTAACCTACGAGCAGTACTTC

D: -
J: TRBJ1-3
size: -
V: TRBV2
CDR3: CASRGKNTIYF
DNA: TGTGCCAGCAGGGGGAAAAACACCATATATTTT

D: -
J: TRBJ2-7
size: -
V: TRBV7-9
CDR3: CASSHPSSYEQYF
DNA: TGTGCCAGCTCTCATCCAAGCTCCTACGAGCAGTACTTC

D: -
J: TRBJ2-1
size: -
V: TRBV27
CDR3: CASSLDSSYNEQFF
DNA: TGTGCCAGCAGTTTAGACAGTTCCTACAATGAGCAGTTCTTC

D: TRBD1
J: TRBJ2-7
size: -
V: TRBV7-9
CDR3: CASRSRQGTSYEQYF
DNA: TGTGCCAGCAGGTCCCGACAGGGAACTTCCTACGAGCAGTACTTC

D: -
J: TRBJ2-7
size: -
V: TRBV5-5
CDR3: CASKEGRINEQYF
DNA: TGTGCCAGCAAGGAGGGGAGGATCAACGAGCAGTACTTC

D: -
J: TRBJ2-5
size: -
V: TRBV2
CDR3: CASSEFFGDGETQYF
DNA: TGTGCCAGCAGTGAATTTTTTGGGGACGGGGAGACCCAGTACTTC

D: -
J: TRBJ2-1
size: -
V: TRBV14
CDR3: CASSQAEGGDSYRFSYNEQFF
DNA: TGTGCCAGCAGCCAAGCCGAGGGGGGGGACTCATACCGCTTCTCCTACAATGAGCAGTTCTTC

D: -
J: TRBJ2-5
size: -
V: TRBV7-9
CDR3: CASSSRETQYF
DNA: TGTGCCAGCAGCTCACGGGAGACCCAGTACTTC

D: -
J: TRBJ2-5
size: -
V: TRBV7-6
CDR3: CASSLSSGPAETQYF
DNA: TGTGCCAGCAGCTTAAGTTCGGGCCCGGCAGAGACCCAGTACTTC

D: -
J: TRBJ2-2
size: -
V: TRBV21-1
CDR3: CASSTPQGATGELFF
DNA: TGTGCCAGCAGCACCCCACAGGGGGCCACCGGGGAGCTGTTTTTT